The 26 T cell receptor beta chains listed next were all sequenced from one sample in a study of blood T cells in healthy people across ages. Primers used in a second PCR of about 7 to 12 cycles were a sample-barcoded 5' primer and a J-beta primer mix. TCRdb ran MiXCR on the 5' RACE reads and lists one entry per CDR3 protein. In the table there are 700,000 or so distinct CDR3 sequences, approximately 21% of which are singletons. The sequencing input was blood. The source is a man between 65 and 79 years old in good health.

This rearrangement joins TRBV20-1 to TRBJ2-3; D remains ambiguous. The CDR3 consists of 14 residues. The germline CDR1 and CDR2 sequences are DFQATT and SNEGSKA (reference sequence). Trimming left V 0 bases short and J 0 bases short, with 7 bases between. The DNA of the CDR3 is TGCAGTGCTAGAGATCTCCTTAGCACAGATACGCAGTATTTT. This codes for CSARDLLSTDTQYF.

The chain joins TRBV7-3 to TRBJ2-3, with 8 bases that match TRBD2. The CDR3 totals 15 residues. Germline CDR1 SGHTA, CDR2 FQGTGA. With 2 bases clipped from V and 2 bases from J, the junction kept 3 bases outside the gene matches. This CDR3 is CASSLGGRNTDTQYF. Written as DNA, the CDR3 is TGTGCCAGCAGCTTAGGCGGGAGGAACACAGATACGCAGTATTTT.

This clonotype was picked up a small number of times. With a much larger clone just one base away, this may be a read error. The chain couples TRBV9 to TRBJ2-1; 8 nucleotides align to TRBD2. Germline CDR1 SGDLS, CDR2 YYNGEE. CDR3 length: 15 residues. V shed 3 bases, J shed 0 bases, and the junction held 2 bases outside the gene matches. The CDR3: CASSAGTSSYNEQFF. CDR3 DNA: TGTGCCAGCAGCGCCGGGACTAGCTCCTACAATGAGCAGTTCTTC.

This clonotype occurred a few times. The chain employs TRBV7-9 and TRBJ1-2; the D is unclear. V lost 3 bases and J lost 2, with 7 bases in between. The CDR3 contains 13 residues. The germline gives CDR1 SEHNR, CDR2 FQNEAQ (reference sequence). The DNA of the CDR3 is TGTGCCAGCAGCTTCCACCTAAACTATGGCTACACCTTC. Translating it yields CASSFHLNYGYTF.

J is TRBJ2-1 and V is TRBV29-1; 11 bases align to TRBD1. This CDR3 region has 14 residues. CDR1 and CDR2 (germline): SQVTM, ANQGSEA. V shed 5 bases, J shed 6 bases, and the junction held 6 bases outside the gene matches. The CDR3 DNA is TGCAGCGTTTGGACAGGGGGCGCGTTCAATGAGCAGTTCTTC. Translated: CSVWTGGAFNEQFF.

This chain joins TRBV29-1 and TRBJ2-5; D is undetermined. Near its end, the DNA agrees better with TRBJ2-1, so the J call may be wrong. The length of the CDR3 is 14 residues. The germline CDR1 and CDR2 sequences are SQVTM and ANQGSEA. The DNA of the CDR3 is TGCAGCGTTGAAGGCGCAGTGAAGAGCAATGAGCAGTTCTTC. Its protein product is CSVEGAVKSNEQFF.

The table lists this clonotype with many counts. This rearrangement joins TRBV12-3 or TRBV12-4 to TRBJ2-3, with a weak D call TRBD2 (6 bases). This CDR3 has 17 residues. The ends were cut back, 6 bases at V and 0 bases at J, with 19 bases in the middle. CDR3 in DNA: TGTGCCAGCAGCCCCTTGGGGGGAGAGACCAGCACAGATACGCAGTATTTT. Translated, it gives CASSPLGGETSTDTQYF.

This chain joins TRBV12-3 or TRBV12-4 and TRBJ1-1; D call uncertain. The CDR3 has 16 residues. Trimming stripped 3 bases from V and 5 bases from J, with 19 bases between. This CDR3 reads CASSFATFGPGTEAFF. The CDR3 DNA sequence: TGTGCCAGCAGTTTCGCCACCTTTGGTCCGGGGACTGAAGCTTTCTTT.

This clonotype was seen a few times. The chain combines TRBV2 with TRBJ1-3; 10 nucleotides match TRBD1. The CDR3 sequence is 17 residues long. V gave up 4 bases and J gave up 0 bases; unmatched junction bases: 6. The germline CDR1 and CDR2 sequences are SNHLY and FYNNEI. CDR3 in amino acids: CASSGGQGFSSGNTIYF. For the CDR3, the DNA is TGTGCCAGCAGTGGGGGACAGGGGTTCAGCTCTGGAAACACCATATATTTT.

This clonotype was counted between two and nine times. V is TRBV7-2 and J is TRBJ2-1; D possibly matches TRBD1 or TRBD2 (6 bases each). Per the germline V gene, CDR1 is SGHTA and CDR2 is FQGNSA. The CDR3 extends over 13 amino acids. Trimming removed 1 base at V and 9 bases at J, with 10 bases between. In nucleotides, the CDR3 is TGTGCCAGCAGCTTAGTAGGGGGGCGTGAGCAGTTCTTC. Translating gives CASSLVGGREQFF.

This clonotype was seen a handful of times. CDR3 nucleotides: TGTGCCACTCTCAACGCCGATACGCAGTATTTT. Amino acids: CATLNADTQYF. The rearrangement joins TRBV6-2 or TRBV6-3 to TRBJ2-3, with unresolved D. This CDR3 is 11 amino acids long. Germline CDR1 reads MNHEY; CDR2 reads SVGEGT. Trimming removed 10 bases from V and 6 bases from J, with 11 bases in between.

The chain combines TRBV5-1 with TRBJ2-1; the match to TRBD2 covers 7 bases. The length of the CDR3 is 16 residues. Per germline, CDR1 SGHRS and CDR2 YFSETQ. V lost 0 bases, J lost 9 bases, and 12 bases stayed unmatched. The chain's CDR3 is CASSLDGQRDRPEQFF. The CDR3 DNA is TGCGCCAGCAGCTTGGATGGCCAGCGGGATCGACCTGAGCAGTTCTTC. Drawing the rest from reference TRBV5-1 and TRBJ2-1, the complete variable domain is KAGVTQTPRYLIKTRGQQVTLSCSPISGHRSVSWYQQTPGQGLQFLFEYFSETQRNKGNFPGRFSGRQFSNSRSEMNVSTLELGDSALYLCASSLDGQRDRPEQFFGPGTRLTVL.

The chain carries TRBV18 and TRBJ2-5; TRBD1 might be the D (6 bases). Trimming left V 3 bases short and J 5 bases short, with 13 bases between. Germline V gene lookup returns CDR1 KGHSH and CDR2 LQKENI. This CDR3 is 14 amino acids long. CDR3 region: CASSPGANGETQYF. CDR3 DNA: TGTGCCAGCTCACCGGGGGCCAACGGGGAGACCCAGTACTTC.

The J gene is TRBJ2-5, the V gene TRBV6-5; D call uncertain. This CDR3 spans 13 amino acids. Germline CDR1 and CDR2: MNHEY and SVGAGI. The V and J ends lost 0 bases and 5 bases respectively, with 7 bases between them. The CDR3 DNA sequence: TGTGCCAGCAGTTACTCGTCGTCGGAGACCCAGTACTTC. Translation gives CASSYSSSETQYF.

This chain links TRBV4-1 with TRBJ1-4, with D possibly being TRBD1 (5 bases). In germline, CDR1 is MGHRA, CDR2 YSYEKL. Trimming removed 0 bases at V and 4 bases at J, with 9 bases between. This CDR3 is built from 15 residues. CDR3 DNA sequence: TGCGCCAGCAGCCAAGACGGGACGGGTAATGAAAAACTGTTTTTT. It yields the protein CASSQDGTGNEKLFF.

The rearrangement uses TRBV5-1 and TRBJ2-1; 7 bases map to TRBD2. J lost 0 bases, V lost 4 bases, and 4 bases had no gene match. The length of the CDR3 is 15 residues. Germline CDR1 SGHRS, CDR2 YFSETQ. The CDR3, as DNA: TGCGCCAGCAGCCCCCGGGACTACTCCTACAATGAGCAGTTCTTC. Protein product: CASSPRDYSYNEQFF.

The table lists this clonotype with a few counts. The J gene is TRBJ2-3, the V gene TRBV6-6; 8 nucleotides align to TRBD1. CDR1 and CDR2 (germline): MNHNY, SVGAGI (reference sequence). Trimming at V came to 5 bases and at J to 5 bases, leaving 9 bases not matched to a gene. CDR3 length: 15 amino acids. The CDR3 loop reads CASSPRTGGGDTQYF. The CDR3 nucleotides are TGTGCCAGCAGTCCCCGCACAGGGGGAGGAGATACGCAGTATTTT.

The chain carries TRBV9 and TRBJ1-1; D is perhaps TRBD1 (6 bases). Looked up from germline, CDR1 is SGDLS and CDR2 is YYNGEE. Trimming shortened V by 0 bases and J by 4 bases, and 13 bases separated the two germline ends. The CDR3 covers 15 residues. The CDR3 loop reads CASSVDPGAGTEAFF. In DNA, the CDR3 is TGTGCCAGCAGCGTAGATCCAGGGGCAGGCACTGAAGCTTTCTTT.

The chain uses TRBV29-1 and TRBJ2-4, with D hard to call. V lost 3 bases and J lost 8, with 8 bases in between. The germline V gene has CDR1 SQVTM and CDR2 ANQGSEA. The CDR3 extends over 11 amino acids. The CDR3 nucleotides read TGCAGCGTTGATCGGGCGGACATTCAGTACTTC. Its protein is CSVDRADIQYF.

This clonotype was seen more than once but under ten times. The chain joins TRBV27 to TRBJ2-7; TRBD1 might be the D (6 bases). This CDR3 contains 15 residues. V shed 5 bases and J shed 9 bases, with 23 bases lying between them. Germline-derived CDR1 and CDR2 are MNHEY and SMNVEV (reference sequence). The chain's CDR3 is CASSPYGQRPTTQYV. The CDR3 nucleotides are TGTGCCAGCAGTCCCTATGGACAGCGACCTACGACGCAGTACGTC.

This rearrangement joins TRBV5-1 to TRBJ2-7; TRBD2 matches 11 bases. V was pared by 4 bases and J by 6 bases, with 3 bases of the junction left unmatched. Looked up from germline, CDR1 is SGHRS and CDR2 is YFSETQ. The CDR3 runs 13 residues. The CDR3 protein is CASSPGTSGEQYF. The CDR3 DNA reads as TGCGCCAGCAGCCCCGGGACTAGCGGCGAGCAGTACTTC.

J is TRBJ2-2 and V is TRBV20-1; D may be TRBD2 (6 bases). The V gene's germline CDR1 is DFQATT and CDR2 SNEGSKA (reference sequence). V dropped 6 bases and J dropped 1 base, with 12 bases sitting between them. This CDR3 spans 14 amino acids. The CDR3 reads CSARRRENTGELFF. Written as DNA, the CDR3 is TGCAGTGCAAGGCGGCGGGAGAACACCGGGGAGCTGTTTTTT.

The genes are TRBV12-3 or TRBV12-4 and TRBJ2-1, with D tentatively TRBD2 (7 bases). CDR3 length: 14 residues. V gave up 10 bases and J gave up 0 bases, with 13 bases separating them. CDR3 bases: TGTGCCACCTCTAGGGGGGGCTCCTACAATGAGCAGTTCTTC. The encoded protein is CATSRGGSYNEQFF.

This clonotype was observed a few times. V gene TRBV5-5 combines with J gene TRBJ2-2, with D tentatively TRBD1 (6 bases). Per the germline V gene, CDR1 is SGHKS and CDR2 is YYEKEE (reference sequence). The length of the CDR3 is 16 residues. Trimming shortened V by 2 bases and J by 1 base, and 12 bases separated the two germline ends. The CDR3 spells CASSFVAGVNTGELFF. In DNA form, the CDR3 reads TGTGCCAGCAGCTTTGTAGCAGGGGTGAACACCGGGGAGCTGTTTTTT.

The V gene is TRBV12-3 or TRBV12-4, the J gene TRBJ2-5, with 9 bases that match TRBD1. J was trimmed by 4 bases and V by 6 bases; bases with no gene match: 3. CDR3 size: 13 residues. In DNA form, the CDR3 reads TGTGCCAGCAGCACAGGGGGCACAGAGACCCAGTACTTC. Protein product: CASSTGGTETQYF.

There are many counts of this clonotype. The CDR3 here is CSSLGTSGPTEQYF. CDR3 nucleotide sequence: TGCAGTTCACTGGGGACTAGCGGACCTACGGAGCAGTACTTC. The V gene is TRBV20-1, the J gene TRBJ2-7; 11 bases match TRBD2. The germline gives CDR1 DFQATT, CDR2 SNEGSKA (reference sequence). V shed 8 bases and J 7 bases; nucleotides not matched to a gene: 13. The CDR3 runs to 14 residues.